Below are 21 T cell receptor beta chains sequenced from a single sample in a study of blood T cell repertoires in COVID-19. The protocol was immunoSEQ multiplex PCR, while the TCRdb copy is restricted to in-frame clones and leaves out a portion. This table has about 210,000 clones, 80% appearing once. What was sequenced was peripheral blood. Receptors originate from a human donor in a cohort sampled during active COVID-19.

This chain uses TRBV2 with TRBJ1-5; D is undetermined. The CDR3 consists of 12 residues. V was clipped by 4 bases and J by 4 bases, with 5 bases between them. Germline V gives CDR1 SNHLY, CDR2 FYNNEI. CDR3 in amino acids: CASSGLNQPQHF. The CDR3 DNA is TGTGCCAGCAGTGGACTTAATCAGCCCCAGCATTTT.

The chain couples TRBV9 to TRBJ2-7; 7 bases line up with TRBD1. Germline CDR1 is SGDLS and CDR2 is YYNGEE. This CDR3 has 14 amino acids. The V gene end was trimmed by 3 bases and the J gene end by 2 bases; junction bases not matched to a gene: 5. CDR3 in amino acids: CASSATQGAYEQYF. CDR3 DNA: TGTGCCAGCAGCGCTACCCAGGGGGCCTACGAGCAGTACTTC.

CDR3 coding DNA: TGCGCCAGCAGCTTGGGTCAGGGTCCCTACAATGAGCAGTTCTTC. Its protein product is CASSLGQGPYNEQFF. This chain links TRBV5-1 with TRBJ2-1; D may be TRBD1 (5 bases). There are 15 residues in the CDR3. CDR1 SGHRS and CDR2 YFSETQ come from the germline V gene. V was trimmed by 0 bases and J by 2 bases, leaving 9 bases between them.

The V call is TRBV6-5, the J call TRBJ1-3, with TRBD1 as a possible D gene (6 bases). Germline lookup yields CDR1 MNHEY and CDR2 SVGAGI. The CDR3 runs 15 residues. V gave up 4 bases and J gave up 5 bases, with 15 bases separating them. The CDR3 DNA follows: TGTGCCAGCAGTTTGACGCTTGACAGGAGAAACACCATATATTTT. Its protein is CASSLTLDRRNTIYF.

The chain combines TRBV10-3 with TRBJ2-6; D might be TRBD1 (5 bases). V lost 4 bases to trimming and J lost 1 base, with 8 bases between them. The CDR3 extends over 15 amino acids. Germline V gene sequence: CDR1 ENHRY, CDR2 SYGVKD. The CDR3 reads CAISGQLSGANVLTF. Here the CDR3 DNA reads TGTGCCATCAGTGGACAGTTGTCTGGGGCCAACGTCCTGACTTTC.

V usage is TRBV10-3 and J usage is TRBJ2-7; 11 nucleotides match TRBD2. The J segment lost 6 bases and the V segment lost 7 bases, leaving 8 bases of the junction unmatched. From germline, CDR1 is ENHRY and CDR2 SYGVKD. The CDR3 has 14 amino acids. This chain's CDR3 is CAITSSGGPAEQYF. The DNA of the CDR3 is TGTGCCATCACATCTAGCGGGGGGCCCGCCGAGCAGTACTTC.

The CDR3 coding sequence is TGTGCCAGCAGAAAGGACATTTCGAACACTGAAGCTTTCTTT. This sequence encodes CASRKDISNTEAFF. This chain uses TRBV6-5 with TRBJ1-1; TRBD1 is a possible D gene (5 bases). The CDR3 is 14 residues long. Trimming stripped 6 bases from V and 1 base from J, with 12 bases between. From germline, CDR1 is MNHEY and CDR2 SVGAGI.

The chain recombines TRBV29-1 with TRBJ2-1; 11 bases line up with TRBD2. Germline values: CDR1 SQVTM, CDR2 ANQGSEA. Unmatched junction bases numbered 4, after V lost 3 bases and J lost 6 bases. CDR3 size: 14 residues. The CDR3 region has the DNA TGCAGCGTTGACTTAGCGGGAGGGACCAATGAGCAGTTCTTC. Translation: CSVDLAGGTNEQFF.

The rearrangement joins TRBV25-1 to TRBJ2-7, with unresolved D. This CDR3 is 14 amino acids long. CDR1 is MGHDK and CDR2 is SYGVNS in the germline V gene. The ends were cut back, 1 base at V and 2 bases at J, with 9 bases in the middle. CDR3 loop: CASSESGTTYEQYF. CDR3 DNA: TGTGCCAGCAGTGAATCAGGCACCACCTACGAGCAGTACTTC.

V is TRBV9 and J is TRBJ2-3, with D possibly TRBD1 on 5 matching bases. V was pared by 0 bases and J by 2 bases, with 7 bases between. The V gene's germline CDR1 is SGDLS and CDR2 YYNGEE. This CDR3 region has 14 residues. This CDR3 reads CASSVAGFTDTQYF. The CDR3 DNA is TGTGCCAGCAGCGTAGCAGGGTTCACAGATACGCAGTATTTT.

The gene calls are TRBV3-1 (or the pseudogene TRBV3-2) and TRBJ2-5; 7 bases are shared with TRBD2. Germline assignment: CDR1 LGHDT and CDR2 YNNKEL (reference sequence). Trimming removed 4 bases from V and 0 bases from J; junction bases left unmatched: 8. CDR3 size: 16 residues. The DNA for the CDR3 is TGTGCCAGCAGCCCCCCGGGACTACTGTACCAAGAGACCCAGTACTTC. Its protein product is CASSPPGLLYQETQYF.

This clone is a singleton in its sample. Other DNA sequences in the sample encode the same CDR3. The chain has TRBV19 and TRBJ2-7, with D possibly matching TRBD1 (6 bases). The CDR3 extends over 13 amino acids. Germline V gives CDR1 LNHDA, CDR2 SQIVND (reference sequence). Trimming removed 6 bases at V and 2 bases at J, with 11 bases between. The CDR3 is CASSPTGPYEQYF. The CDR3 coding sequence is TGTGCCAGTAGCCCGACAGGTCCCTACGAGCAGTACTTC.

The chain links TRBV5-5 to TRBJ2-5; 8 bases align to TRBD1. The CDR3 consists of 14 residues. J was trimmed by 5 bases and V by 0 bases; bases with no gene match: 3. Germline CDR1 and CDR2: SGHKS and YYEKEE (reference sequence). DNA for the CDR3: TGTGCCAGCAGCTTGGGGACAGGGTGGGAGACCCAGTACTTC. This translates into CASSLGTGWETQYF.

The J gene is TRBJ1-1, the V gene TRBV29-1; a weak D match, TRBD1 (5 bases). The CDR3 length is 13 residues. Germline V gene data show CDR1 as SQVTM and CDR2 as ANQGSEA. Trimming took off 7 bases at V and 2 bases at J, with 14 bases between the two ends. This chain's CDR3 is CSANGGYNTEAFF. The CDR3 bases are TGCAGCGCTAACGGGGGGTACAACACTGAAGCTTTCTTT.

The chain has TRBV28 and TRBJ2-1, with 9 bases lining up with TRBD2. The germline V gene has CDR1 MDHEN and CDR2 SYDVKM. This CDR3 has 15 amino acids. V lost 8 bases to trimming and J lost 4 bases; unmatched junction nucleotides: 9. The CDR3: CASGTVAGAYNEQFF. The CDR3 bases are TGTGCCAGCGGTACGGTAGCGGGGGCTTACAATGAGCAGTTCTTC.

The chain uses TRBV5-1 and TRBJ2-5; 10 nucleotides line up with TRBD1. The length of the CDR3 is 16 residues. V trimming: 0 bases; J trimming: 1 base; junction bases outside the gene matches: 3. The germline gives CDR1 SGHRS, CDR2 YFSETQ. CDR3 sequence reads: CASSLEGDRGQETQYF. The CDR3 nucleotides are TGCGCCAGCAGCTTGGAAGGGGACAGGGGCCAAGAGACCCAGTACTTC.

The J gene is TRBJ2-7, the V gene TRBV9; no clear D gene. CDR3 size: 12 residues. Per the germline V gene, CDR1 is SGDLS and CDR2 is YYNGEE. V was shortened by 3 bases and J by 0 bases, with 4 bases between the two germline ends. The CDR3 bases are TGTGCCAGCAGCGCCAACTCCTACGAGCAGTACTTC. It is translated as CASSANSYEQYF.

The CDR3 DNA is TGTGCCAGCAGTGTGGGACAGGGGGCGGCCTACACCGGGGAGCTGTTTTTT. Translating gives CASSVGQGAAYTGELFF. The chain has TRBV2 and TRBJ2-2, with 12 bases aligning to TRBD1. Trimming took 4 bases from V and 3 from J; bases not matched to a gene: 6. The CDR3 is made up of 17 amino acids. Germline V gene data show CDR1 as SNHLY and CDR2 as FYNNEI.

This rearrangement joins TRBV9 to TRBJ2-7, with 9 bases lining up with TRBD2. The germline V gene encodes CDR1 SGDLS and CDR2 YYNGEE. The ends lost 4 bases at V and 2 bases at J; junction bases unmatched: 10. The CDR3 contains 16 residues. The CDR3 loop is CASSKRTSADAYEQYF. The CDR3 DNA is TGTGCCAGCAGCAAGCGGACTAGCGCGGACGCCTACGAGCAGTACTTC.

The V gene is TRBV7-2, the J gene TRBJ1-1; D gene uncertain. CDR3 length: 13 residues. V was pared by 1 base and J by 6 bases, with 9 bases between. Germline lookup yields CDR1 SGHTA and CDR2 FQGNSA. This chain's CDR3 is CASSLGEVAEAFF. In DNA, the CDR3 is TGTGCCAGCAGCTTAGGAGAAGTGGCTGAAGCTTTCTTT.

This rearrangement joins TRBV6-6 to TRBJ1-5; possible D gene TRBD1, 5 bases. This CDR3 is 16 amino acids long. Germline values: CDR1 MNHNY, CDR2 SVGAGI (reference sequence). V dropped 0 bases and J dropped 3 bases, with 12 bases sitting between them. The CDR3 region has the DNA TGTGCCAGCAGTTACTCCGGCGGCAGGGCCAATCAGCCCCAGCATTTT. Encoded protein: CASSYSGGRANQPQHF.